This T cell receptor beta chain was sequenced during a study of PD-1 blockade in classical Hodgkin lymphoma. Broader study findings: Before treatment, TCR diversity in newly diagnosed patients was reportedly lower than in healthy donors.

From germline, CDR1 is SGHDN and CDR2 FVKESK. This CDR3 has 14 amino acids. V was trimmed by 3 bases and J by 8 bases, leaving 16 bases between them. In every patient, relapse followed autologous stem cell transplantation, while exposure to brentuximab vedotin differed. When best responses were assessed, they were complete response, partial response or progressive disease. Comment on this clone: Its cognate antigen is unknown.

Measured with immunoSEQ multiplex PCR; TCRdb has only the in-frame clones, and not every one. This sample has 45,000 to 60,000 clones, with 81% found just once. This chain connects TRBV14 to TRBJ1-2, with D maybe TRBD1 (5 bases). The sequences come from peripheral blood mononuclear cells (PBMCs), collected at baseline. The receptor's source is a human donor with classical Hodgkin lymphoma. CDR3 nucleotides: TGTGCCAGCAGCCAGTCAGGGATAGGAGGAGGCTACACCTTC. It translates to CASSQSGIGGGYTF.